This T cell receptor (beta chain) was captured by sequencing in a study of T cells in Graves' hyperthyroidism and ophthalmopathy (dated by TCRdb to between 2019 and 2020). Notes on the research overall: To identify distinguishing TCR V-J signatures, a discovery cohort of around 98 patients was used, comprising some 43 with Graves' ophthalmopathy and approximately 58 with stable Graves' hyperthyroidism. The 100 or so discovery patients were divided at random into training and test sets in a 7:3 ratio. After blood sampling, hyperthyroidism patients were treated with methimazole at a starting dose of 30 mg daily, and ophthalmopathy patients were treated with high-dose intravenous methylprednisolone. Whether ophthalmopathy could be predicted prospectively was tested in an independent validation cohort made up of 18 to 20 hyperthyroidism patients plus 17 patients who later progressed to ophthalmopathy. The paper reports TCR Vbeta CDR3 sequencing of some 140 peripheral blood samples: 40 or so ophthalmopathy, over 70 hyperthyroidism and some 17 progressor patients. In several Graves' hyperthyroidism patients, the study also compared T-cell repertoires from thyroid tissue with T-cell repertoires from blood. On the study overall, not on this receptor specifically: A model built on a 13 V-J signature distinguished ophthalmopathy from stable hyperthyroidism, reaching about 88% sensitivity and around 81% specificity in cross-validation and 80%/75% in testing. Blood samples also contained most of the expanded thyroid clonotypes (frequency above 0.001), which suggests that blood repertoires may reflect thyroid immune responses. No statistical method was used to fix the sample size in advance, and group allocation was not hidden from the investigators. In validation, the model predicted progression to ophthalmopathy with over 65% sensitivity and approximately 72% specificity, a median of around 6.6 months before onset.

The TCR beta CDR3 regions were amplified from RNA transcripts. The first round of RT-PCR for the TCR CDR3 was performed with the HTBI primer set and the Qiagen OneStep RT-PCR kit. Libraries were constructed in a second round of multiplex PCR, after which size selection and purification were carried out. The libraries were sequenced on an Illumina HiSeq2000 using paired-end 100 bp reads. In the authors' own workflow: SOAPnuke was used to process the raw data, removing reads that contained adapters or uncalled bases, had a mean Phred below 15, or lacked an exact match to the constant primer or identifier. COPE v1.2.5 was used to merge high-quality paired reads, and clonotypes were defined as unique nucleotide sequences. MiTCR v1.1 was used to align the clonotypes against IMGT TRBV, TRBD and TRBJ reference segments. The analysis was restricted to V-J combinations with a frequency above 0.0001, which together covered over 99% of the repertoires. The TCS score was defined as F50 (clonal expansion) divided by E x V (chaos), with BLOSUM62-based TCRdist calculated between CDR3 peptides within each V-J. Welch's t-statistics and random forest reduced fewer than 600 V-J features to about 12, which were used in a naive Bayes classifier (R e1071). The similarity between thyroid and blood repertoires was quantified using the Morisita-Horn index. TCRdb itself trimmed the public reads at Q25 with fastp, ran MiXCR and retained productive beta chains. Rows are combined by CDR3 protein, so each entry shows the most common genes and DNA. In this record, the V and J calls reflect TCRdb's handling and not the investigators' own analysis. Here the sample has around 620,000 distinct CDR3 sequences; around 46% occur a single time. The top ten hold around 19% of the sample.

Many counts were recorded for this clonotype. Its cognate antigen has yet to be identified. The sample holds no much larger clone one base away, and base qualities are not on file. The study excluded patients with uncontrolled infections, other autoimmune diseases, pregnancy or lactation. Diagnoses were based on clinical symptoms, serum thyroxine and TRAb, thyroid ultrasound and orbital computed tomography. Trizol reagent was used to extract total RNA, and RNA quality was then checked on an Agilent 2100 Bioanalyzer. CDR1 and CDR2 (DFQATT, SNEGSKA) derive from the germline V gene (reference sequence). The CDR3 numbers 14 residues from cysteine through phenylalanine. The sequence is cut down to CDR3 DNA, 42 bases in frame from base 1. The junction shows trimming of 4 bases on V and 5 bases on J, and the gene matches do not reach 9 bases of it.

The source of this sequence is an adult woman with Graves' disease, either hyperthyroidism or ophthalmopathy (not recorded which). Here the chain combines TRBV20-1 and TRBJ1-2, with 8 middle bases fitting TRBD1. The sample consisted of peripheral blood or thyroid tissue (not recorded which). The CDR3 reads as follows: CSATSGQGSYGYTF. The nucleotides are TGCAGTGCTACCTCCGGACAGGGATCGTATGGCTACACCTTC.